These 19 T cell receptor beta chains were all obtained from the same sample, sequenced in a study of glioma-infiltrating T cells after dendritic cell vaccination. Produced via immunoSEQ multiplex PCR; TCRdb's table is partial and in-frame only. The data show more than 95,000 clones, around 81% seen once. Specimen: blood, collected before dendritic cell vaccination. These receptors all stem from a human donor with glioblastoma.

The rearrangement uses TRBV5-4 and TRBJ2-7; TRBD1 matches 7 bases. The CDR3 is made up of 15 amino acids. Per germline, CDR1 SGHNT and CDR2 YYREEE (reference sequence). V dropped 4 bases and J dropped 2; count of bases not matched to a gene: 9. The CDR3 DNA reads as TGTGCCAGCAGCCGTTCGACAGGGCAAGCCTACGAGCAGTACTTC. It codes for CASSRSTGQAYEQYF.

The chain employs TRBV2 and TRBJ1-2; D is possibly TRBD1 (5 bases). With 1 base removed from V and 4 bases from J, the gap between germline ends came to 10 bases. The CDR3 is 14 residues long. Per germline, CDR1 SNHLY and CDR2 FYNNEI. CDR3 residues: CASSEVGAGYGYTF. CDR3 DNA: TGTGCCAGCAGTGAAGTAGGGGCAGGCTATGGCTACACCTTC.

The chain is built from TRBV7-2 and TRBJ2-7; 10 bases align to TRBD2. Per the germline V gene, CDR1 is SGHTA and CDR2 is FQGNSA. This CDR3 has 13 amino acids. Trimming cost V 5 bases and J 7 bases; bases outside gene matches: 5. The CDR3 DNA reads TGTGCCAGCAGCCAATCTAGCGGGGGAGAGCAGTACTTC. Its translation: CASSQSSGGEQYF. The complete variable domain, with remaining parts taken from reference TRBV7-2 and TRBJ2-7, reads GAGVSQSPSNKVTEKGKDVELRCDPISGHTALYWYRQSLGQGLEFLIYFQGNSAPDKSGLPSDRFSAERTGGSVSTLTIQRTQQEDSAVYLCASSQSSGGEQYFGPGTRLTVT.

The rearrangement uses TRBV7-8 and TRBJ2-3, with a tentative D call TRBD2 (5 bases). CDR3 size: 14 residues. V gave up 8 bases and J gave up 5 bases, with 17 bases separating them. The germline gives CDR1 SGHVS, CDR2 FQNEAQ. DNA of the CDR3: TGTGCCAGCGCAGGAATTAGCGATTTAGATACGCAGTATTTT. This translates into CASAGISDLDTQYF.

The genes are TRBV27 and TRBJ2-2, with 7 bases aligning to TRBD1. This CDR3 comprises 15 residues. Germline V gene lookup returns CDR1 MNHEY and CDR2 SMNVEV (reference sequence). V dropped 6 bases and J dropped 1; count of bases not matched to a gene: 5. The CDR3 DNA reads as TGTGCCAGCAGCCCCGGGACAGAGAACACCGGGGAGCTGTTTTTT. Translated, it gives CASSPGTENTGELFF.

This chain links TRBV7-8 with TRBJ2-7; D might be TRBD2 (6 bases). Trimming removed 3 bases at V and 2 bases at J, with 11 bases between. The CDR3 has 14 residues. The germline V gene has CDR1 SGHVS and CDR2 FQNEAQ. The CDR3: CASSFRGKPYEQYF. The CDR3 region has the DNA TGTGCCAGCAGCTTCCGGGGGAAACCCTACGAGCAGTACTTC.

This clone was observed a few times. This rearrangement joins TRBV7-2 to TRBJ2-2; weak D call: TRBD2 (6 bases). V was shortened by 2 bases and J by 9 bases, with 10 bases between the two germline ends. The germline V gene has CDR1 SGHTA and CDR2 FQGNSA. This CDR3 contains 13 residues. The CDR3 protein is CASSLTGSRELFF. CDR3 nucleotide sequence: TGTGCCAGCAGCTTAACCGGGAGCCGGGAGCTGTTTTTT. Using reference TRBV7-2 and TRBJ2-2 for the parts outside the CDR3, the full variable domain is GAGVSQSPSNKVTEKGKDVELRCDPISGHTALYWYRQSLGQGLEFLIYFQGNSAPDKSGLPSDRFSAERTGGSVSTLTIQRTQQEDSAVYLCASSLTGSRELFFGEGSRLTVL.

This rearrangement joins TRBV30 to TRBJ2-1, with 12 bases matching TRBD2. CDR3 length: 17 residues. Losses at the gene ends were 1 base for V and 7 bases for J; bases not matched to a gene: 11. Per the germline V gene, CDR1 is GTSNPN and CDR2 is SVGIG (reference sequence). The CDR3 DNA follows: TGTGCCTGGAGTGGACTGACTAGCGGGGGATCTAGGAATGAGCAGTTCTTC. The encoded protein is CAWSGLTSGGSRNEQFF. Complete variable domain (other parts from reference TRBV30 and TRBJ2-1): SQTIHQWPATLVQPVGSPLSLECTVEGTSNPNLYWYRQAAGRGLQLLFYSVGIGQISSEVPQNLSASRPQDRQFILSSKKLLLSDSGFYLCAWSGLTSGGSRNEQFFGPGTRLTVL.

V is TRBV2 and J is TRBJ1-2; 8 bases map to TRBD1. With 4 bases clipped from V and 3 bases from J, the junction kept 4 bases outside the gene matches. CDR3 length equals 14 residues. Germline CDR1 and CDR2: SNHLY and FYNNEI. CDR3 sequence: CASSGTGRDYGYTF. CDR3 DNA: TGTGCCAGCAGTGGGACAGGGAGGGACTATGGCTACACCTTC.

V gene TRBV7-3 combines with J gene TRBJ2-1; D ambiguous. The germline CDR1 and CDR2 sequences are SGHTA and FQGTGA. CDR3 length: 14 amino acids. Trimming left V 1 base short and J 8 bases short, with 12 bases between. CDR3 sequence: CASSLNPQFDEQFF. CDR3 coding DNA: TGTGCCAGCAGCTTAAATCCCCAGTTCGATGAGCAGTTCTTC.

The chain joins TRBV6-5 to TRBJ2-7; no definite D call. This CDR3 has 15 amino acids. Germline values: CDR1 MNHEY, CDR2 SVGAGI. The V gene lost 0 bases and the J gene lost 5 bases, with 14 bases spanning the gap. The DNA for the CDR3 is TGTGCCAGCAGTTACTCGAGCTTGGGTGCGGACGAGCAGTACTTC. This codes for CASSYSSLGADEQYF.

V and J are TRBV4-1 and TRBJ1-1; D gene uncertain. CDR3 length: 18 residues. The V gene's germline CDR1 is MGHRA and CDR2 YSYEKL. Trimming cost V 3 bases and J 1 base, with 21 bases left between them. This chain's CDR3 is CASSHQGFRGAENTEAFF. The CDR3 DNA reads as TGCGCCAGCAGCCACCAAGGGTTTCGAGGAGCGGAGAACACTGAAGCTTTCTTT.

The gene calls are TRBV11-2 and TRBJ2-5; D might be TRBD2 (5 bases). CDR3 length: 15 amino acids. Trimming cost V 5 bases and J 5 bases, with 18 bases left between them. Germline CDR1 and CDR2: SGHAT and FQNNGV. In nucleotides, the CDR3 is TGTGCCAGCAGCCCAGGACTGCGCGCGGGTGAGACCCAGTACTTC. This codes for CASSPGLRAGETQYF.

V usage is TRBV6-5 and J usage is TRBJ2-7; 13 bases line up with TRBD2. Trimming removed 4 bases from V and 0 bases from J; junction bases left unmatched: 0. The V gene's germline CDR1 is MNHEY and CDR2 SVGAGI. The CDR3 extends over 15 amino acids. CDR3 in amino acids: CASSWTSGGSYEQYF. The CDR3 nucleotides read TGTGCCAGCAGTTGGACTAGCGGGGGCTCCTACGAGCAGTACTTC.

This chain joins TRBV30 and TRBJ2-1, with D tentatively TRBD1 (6 bases). Germline CDR1 is GTSNPN and CDR2 is SVGIG (reference sequence). With 6 bases removed from V and 1 base from J, the gap between germline ends came to 16 bases. This CDR3 region has 15 residues. The DNA of the CDR3 is TGTGCCTGCTCCACAGGGATCGGTTCCTACAATGAGCAGTTCTTC. It yields the protein CACSTGIGSYNEQFF.

The chain combines TRBV30 with TRBJ1-5, with TRBD1 matching over 9 bases. This CDR3 has 13 residues. The J segment lost 6 bases and the V segment lost 7 bases, leaving 7 bases of the junction unmatched. Germline-derived CDR1 and CDR2 are GTSNPN and SVGIG (reference sequence). The CDR3 is CASGQGFGQPQHF. The CDR3 nucleotides are TGTGCCTCGGGACAGGGATTCGGTCAGCCCCAGCATTTT.

The chain employs TRBV4-1 and TRBJ2-7; D may be TRBD1 (5 bases). Trimming took off 0 bases at V and 1 base at J, with 16 bases between the two ends. This CDR3 has 17 residues. Germline CDR1 and CDR2: MGHRA and YSYEKL. CDR3 sequence (DNA): TGCGCCAGCAGCCAAGAGAAGATTGGCAAGGGGTCCTACGAGCAGTACTTC. Translation gives CASSQEKIGKGSYEQYF.

J is TRBJ1-1 and V is TRBV7-9; 11 nucleotides align to TRBD1. The trim removed 5 bases at V and 3 bases at J, leaving 8 bases unmatched. Germline CDR1 and CDR2: SEHNR and FQNEAQ (reference sequence). This CDR3 comprises 16 residues. The CDR3 sequence is CASSTGTGGLYTEAFF. DNA of the CDR3: TGTGCCAGCAGCACCGGGACAGGGGGGTTGTACACTGAAGCTTTCTTT. Full variable domain (outside the CDR3, taken from reference TRBV7-9 and TRBJ1-1): DTGVSQNPRHKITKRGQNVTFRCDPISEHNRLYWYRQTLGQGPEFLTYFQNEAQLEKSRLLSDRFSAERPKGSFSTLEIQRTEQGDSAMYLCASSTGTGGLYTEAFFGQGTRLTVV.

This clone has only a few counts. This chain connects TRBV7-8 to TRBJ1-6; 9 bases agree with TRBD1. CDR3 length: 16 amino acids. The trim removed 5 bases at V and 5 bases at J, leaving 7 bases unmatched. Per the germline V gene, CDR1 is SGHVS and CDR2 is FQNEAQ. The CDR3 DNA reads TGTGCCAGCAGCGATAGGACAGGGGTGGATAATTCACCCCTCCACTTT. Its translation: CASSDRTGVDNSPLHF.